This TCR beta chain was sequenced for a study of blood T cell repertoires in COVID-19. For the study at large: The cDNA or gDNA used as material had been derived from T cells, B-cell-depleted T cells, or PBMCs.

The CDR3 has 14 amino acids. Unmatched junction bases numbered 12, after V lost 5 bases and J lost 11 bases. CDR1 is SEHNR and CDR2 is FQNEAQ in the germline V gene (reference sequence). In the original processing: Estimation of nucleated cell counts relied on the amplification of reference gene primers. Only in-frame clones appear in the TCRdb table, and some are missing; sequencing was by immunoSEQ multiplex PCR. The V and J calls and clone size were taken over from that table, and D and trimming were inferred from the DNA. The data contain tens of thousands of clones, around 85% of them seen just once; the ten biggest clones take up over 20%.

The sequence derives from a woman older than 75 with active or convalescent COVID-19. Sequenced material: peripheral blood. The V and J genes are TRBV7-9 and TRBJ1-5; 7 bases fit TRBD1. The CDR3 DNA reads TGTGCCAGCAGCCCTACAGGGGATGGCTCGGCCCAGCATTTT. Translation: CASSPTGDGSAQHF.